The 22 T cell receptor beta chains below come from one sample, sequenced in a study of PD-1 blockade in classical Hodgkin lymphoma. Every patient had relapsed following autologous stem cell transplantation, and cohorts differed in brentuximab vedotin exposure. Thawed PBMCs underwent magnetic negative selection to yield purified CD4+ T cells. The assay was immunoSEQ multiplex PCR, and TCRdb's table has in-frame clones only and misses some. The sample carries 26,000 or so clones, about three quarters recorded once. Sequencing was performed on CD4+ T cells from blood, taken at baseline. All receptors derive from a human donor with classical Hodgkin lymphoma.

The V call is TRBV14, the J call TRBJ2-3, with TRBD2 matching over 11 bases. Germline V CDR1 and CDR2: SGHDN, FVKESK. V lost 4 bases and J lost 4; bases outside the gene matches: 7. The CDR3 extends over 16 amino acids. CDR3 sequence (DNA): TGTGCCAGCAGCCTCGGACTAGCGGGTCGATCAGATACGCAGTATTTT. Translation: CASSLGLAGRSDTQYF.

The genes are TRBV29-1 and TRBJ2-4; D possibly uses TRBD1 or TRBD2 (6 bases each). Germline V CDR1 and CDR2: SQVTM, ANQGSEA. The ends were cut back, 4 bases at V and 0 bases at J, with 19 bases in the middle. The CDR3 covers 17 residues. In DNA, the CDR3 is TGCAGCGTTGGGGGGGCTTACAGTAATCTAGCCAAAAACATTCAGTACTTC. It translates to CSVGGAYSNLAKNIQYF.

This clone was counted a single time. The CDR3 loop is CASSRDRSRGDTQYF. CDR3 sequence (DNA): TGTGCCAGCAGCCGGGACAGGAGCCGGGGAGATACGCAGTATTTT. This chain connects TRBV7-3 to TRBJ2-3; 8 bases match TRBD1. The germline V gene encodes CDR1 SGHTA and CDR2 FQGTGA. The V and J ends lost 5 bases and 5 bases, in that order; junction bases with no gene match: 9. The CDR3 extends over 15 amino acids.

This clone was seen only a few times. J is TRBJ1-5 and V is TRBV12-5, with 8 bases aligning to TRBD1. The CDR3 has 13 residues. The germline V gene has CDR1 LGHNT and CDR2 FRNRAP. The ends lost 6 bases at V and 10 bases at J; junction bases unmatched: 8. The CDR3 sequence is CASGLDRVGPQHF. The DNA for the CDR3 is TGTGCTAGTGGCCTGGACAGGGTAGGCCCCCAGCATTTT.

This clone was picked up a small number of times. This rearrangement joins TRBV7-9 to TRBJ1-3; D gene ambiguous. The CDR3 is 16 amino acids. Germline values: CDR1 SEHNR, CDR2 FQNEAQ (reference sequence). With 4 bases removed from V and 3 bases from J, the gap between germline ends came to 16 bases. This CDR3 reads CASSSKTDLIGNTIYF. The CDR3 region has the DNA TGTGCCAGCAGCTCCAAGACGGATTTAATTGGAAACACCATATATTTT.

The chain is built from TRBV5-1 and TRBJ2-1; 10 bases are shared with TRBD2. Germline V lookup: CDR1 SGHRS, CDR2 YFSETQ. The CDR3 has 17 amino acids. The V segment lost 3 bases and the J segment 6 bases; nucleotides outside the gene matches: 12. The CDR3 reads CASSCRKTSGVCNEQFF. The DNA of the CDR3 is TGCGCCAGCAGCTGCCGAAAAACTAGCGGGGTTTGCAATGAGCAGTTCTTC. The whole variable domain, remainder taken from reference TRBV5-1 and TRBJ2-1, is KAGVTQTPRYLIKTRGQQVTLSCSPISGHRSVSWYQQTPGQGLQFLFEYFSETQRNKGNFPGRFSGRQFSNSRSEMNVSTLELGDSALYLCASSCRKTSGVCNEQFFGPGTRLTVL.

The chain is built from TRBV7-2 and TRBJ2-5; TRBD2 aligns across 16 bases. The CDR3 spans 15 residues. With 5 bases clipped from V and 14 bases from J, the junction kept 11 bases outside the gene matches. The V gene's germline CDR1 is SGHTA and CDR2 FQGNSA. The CDR3 DNA sequence: TGTGCCAGCAGCCGGACCGGGACTAGCGGGGGGGGAATCTACTTC. This encodes CASSRTGTSGGGIYF. Based on the CDR3 plus reference TRBV7-2 and TRBJ2-5, the full variable domain is GAGVSQSPSNKVTEKGKDVELRCDPISGHTALYWYRQSLGQGLEFLIYFQGNSAPDKSGLPSDRFSAERTGGSVSTLTIQRTQQEDSAVYLCASSRTGTSGGGIYFGPGTRLLVL.

This chain uses TRBV4-1 with TRBJ2-3; D may be TRBD2 (5 bases). The CDR3 has 17 residues. V was trimmed by 4 bases and J by 4 bases, leaving 21 bases between them. CDR1 MGHRA and CDR2 YSYEKL come from the germline V gene. For the CDR3, the DNA is TGCGCCAGCAGCCCGGAATACACTAGTCTAGTGTCAGATACGCAGTATTTT. Translating it yields CASSPEYTSLVSDTQYF.

The CDR3 nucleotides are TGCGCCAGCAGCTTGTTGGTAGACTACAATGAGCAGTTCTTC. It yields the protein CASSLLVDYNEQFF. The chain employs TRBV5-1 and TRBJ2-1; D not resolved. From germline, CDR1 is SGHRS and CDR2 YFSETQ. The CDR3 consists of 14 residues. V was shortened by 1 base and J by 3 bases, with 8 bases between the two germline ends.

This chain links TRBV10-3 with TRBJ2-7; 7 bases align to TRBD2. V was clipped by 4 bases and J by 6 bases; unmatched bases: 6. Germline CDR1 and CDR2: ENHRY and SYGVKD. The CDR3 is made up of 13 amino acids. The CDR3 loop is CAISGGLGSEQYF. The CDR3 DNA reads as TGTGCCATCAGTGGAGGACTAGGTTCCGAGCAGTACTTC.

The rearrangement links TRBV6-6 to TRBJ1-2; tentatively, D is TRBD1 (5 bases). V was cut by 2 bases and J by 6 bases, with 16 bases left in between. This CDR3 spans 15 amino acids. Germline V CDR1 and CDR2: MNHNY, SVGAGI (reference sequence). DNA for the CDR3: TGTGCCAGCAGTTACGGGGGGGATGGGTTGAATGGCTACACCTTC. Translated: CASSYGGDGLNGYTF.

The gene calls are TRBV19 and TRBJ2-7, with TRBD2 as a possible D gene (7 bases). Germline V CDR1 and CDR2: LNHDA, SQIVND (reference sequence). Trimming removed 7 bases from V and 3 bases from J, with 13 bases in between. The CDR3 covers 13 residues. The CDR3 DNA reads as TGTGCCAGTAAAGGCGGGGGCATCTACGAGCAGTACTTC. Amino acids: CASKGGGIYEQYF.

This clone was recorded once. The V and J genes are TRBV10-3 and TRBJ1-5; D is unclear. V lost 0 bases and J 1 base, leaving 10 bases between the germline ends. CDR1 is ENHRY, CDR2 SYGVKD, per germline. The CDR3 runs 16 residues. This CDR3 reads CAISESVLRSNQPQHF. The CDR3 DNA reads as TGTGCCATCAGTGAGTCGGTCTTAAGAAGCAATCAGCCCCAGCATTTT.

The chain carries TRBV6-5 and TRBJ1-6, with D possibly being TRBD1 (5 bases). V was pared by 2 bases and J by 5 bases, with 13 bases between. The CDR3 is made up of 16 amino acids. The germline V gene encodes CDR1 MNHEY and CDR2 SVGAGI. DNA for the CDR3: TGTGCCAGCAGTTACGTTTCAGGGAGAAATAATTCACCCCTCCACTTT. As protein: CASSYVSGRNNSPLHF.

The genes are TRBV30 and TRBJ2-3; D perhaps matches TRBD2 (6 bases). The CDR3 totals 15 residues. Between the trimmed V and J ends, which lost 2 bases and 0 bases, there was a span of 12 bases. From germline, CDR1 is GTSNPN and CDR2 SVGIG (reference sequence). The CDR3 here is CAWSPDRGSTDTQYF. The CDR3 DNA sequence: TGTGCCTGGAGTCCCGACCGGGGGAGCACAGATACGCAGTATTTT.

This CDR3 is CASSLARSYEQYF. For the CDR3, the DNA is TGTGCCAGCAGCTTAGCGCGTTCCTACGAGCAGTACTTC. J is TRBJ2-7 and V is TRBV7-9, with D hard to call. This CDR3 is 13 amino acids long. V lost 0 bases to trimming and J lost 1 base, with 4 bases between them. Germline V CDR1 and CDR2: SEHNR, FQNEAQ (reference sequence).

The J gene is TRBJ2-5, the V gene TRBV21-1; TRBD1, the table's D call, was not compared with the DNA. TRBV21-1 counts as a pseudogene. The CDR3 consists of 13 residues. The CDR3, as DNA: TGTGCCAGCAGTGTCACAGGGTGGCAGACCCAGTACTTC. It yields the protein CASSVTGWQTQYF.

The V and J genes are TRBV6-5 and TRBJ1-2; possibly TRBD1 for D (6 bases). V lost 0 bases, J lost 8 bases, and 16 bases lay in between. The CDR3 covers 15 residues. CDR1 and CDR2 (germline): MNHEY, SVGAGI. The CDR3 sequence is CASSYSLGRGKGYTF. CDR3 sequence (DNA): TGTGCCAGCAGTTACTCTTTGGGCAGGGGTAAAGGCTACACCTTC.

The genes are TRBV5-8 and TRBJ2-5; 9 bases line up with TRBD1. CDR3 size: 14 residues. V trimming: 3 bases; J trimming: 3 bases; junction bases outside the gene matches: 3. Per the germline V gene, CDR1 is SGHTS and CDR2 is YDEGEE. The CDR3 DNA reads as TGTGCCAGCAGCTGGCGACAGGGGGAAGAGACCCAGTACTTC. Translation: CASSWRQGEETQYF.

The CDR3 loop reads CAISESPSRQGKGYGYTF. CDR3 nucleotides: TGTGCCATCAGTGAGTCCCCCTCCAGACAGGGAAAGGGCTATGGCTACACCTTC. This chain connects TRBV10-3 to TRBJ1-2; 7 bases are a match to TRBD1. The CDR3 runs to 18 residues. The V segment lost 0 bases and the J segment 4 bases; nucleotides outside the gene matches: 14. Germline CDR1 and CDR2: ENHRY and SYGVKD.

The V gene is TRBV7-8, the J gene TRBJ1-6; D gene uncertain. Trimming left V 1 base short and J 10 bases short, with 5 bases between. This CDR3 comprises 12 residues. Germline V gene data show CDR1 as SGHVS and CDR2 as FQNEAQ. The CDR3 DNA follows: TGTGCCAGCAGCTTAGTAGGGTCACCCCTCCACTTT. Protein sequence: CASSLVGSPLHF.

The chain uses TRBV7-2 and TRBJ2-3; possibly TRBD1 for D (6 bases). Trimming pared 0 bases from V and 1 base from J, leaving 11 bases between. Germline CDR1 reads SGHTA; CDR2 reads FQGNSA. This CDR3 is built from 16 residues. The CDR3 region is CASSLAGTTRTDTQYF. CDR3 coding DNA: TGTGCCAGCAGCTTAGCCGGGACAACCCGCACAGATACGCAGTATTTT.